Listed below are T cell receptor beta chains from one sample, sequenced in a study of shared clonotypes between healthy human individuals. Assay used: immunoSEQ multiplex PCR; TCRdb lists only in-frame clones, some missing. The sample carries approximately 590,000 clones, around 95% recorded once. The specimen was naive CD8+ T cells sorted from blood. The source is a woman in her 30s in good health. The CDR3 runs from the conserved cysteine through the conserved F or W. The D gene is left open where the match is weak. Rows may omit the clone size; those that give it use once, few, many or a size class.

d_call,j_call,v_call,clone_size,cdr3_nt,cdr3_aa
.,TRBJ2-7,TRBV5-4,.,TGTGCCAGCACCTTCTACGGCGAGCAGTACTTC,CASTFYGEQYF
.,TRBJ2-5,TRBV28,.,TGTGCCAGCAGAAAAGTAGGTGAGACCCAGTACTTC,CASRKVGETQYF
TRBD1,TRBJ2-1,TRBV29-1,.,TGCAGCGCCCCGCGGGACAGGGGCTATGAGCAGTTCTTC,CSAPRDRGYEQFF
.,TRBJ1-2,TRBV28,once,TGTGCCAGCAGTTCTTTCGACCGCGGCTACACCTTC,CASSSFDRGYTF
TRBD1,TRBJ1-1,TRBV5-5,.,TGTGCCAGCAGATCTGGCCAGGGGGGAACCCAGAACACTGAAGCTTTCTTT,CASRSGQGGTQNTEAFF
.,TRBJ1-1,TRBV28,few,TGTGCCAGCAGTTTTCCGGTCACCATCATGAACACTGAAGCTTTCTTT,CASSFPVTIMNTEAFF
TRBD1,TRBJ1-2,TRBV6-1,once,TGTGCCAGCAGTGTGCTGACAGGGGGCTTTGGCTACACCTTC,CASSVLTGGFGYTF
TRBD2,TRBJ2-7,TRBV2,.,TGTGCCAGCATCGGACTAGCGGGAGACTACGAGCAGTACTTC,CASIGLAGDYEQYF
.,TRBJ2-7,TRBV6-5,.,TGTGCCAGCAGTTATGGGACTGGCGAGCAGTACTTC,CASSYGTGEQYF
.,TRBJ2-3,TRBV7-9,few,TGTGCCAGCCTAGGAGATACGCAGTATTTT,CASLGDTQYF
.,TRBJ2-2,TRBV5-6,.,TGTGCCAGCACCAAACAGATCTCGGGGGGGGAGCTGTTTTTT,CASTKQISGGELFF
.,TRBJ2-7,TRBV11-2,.,TGTGCCAGCAGCTTAGATGTCGACGAGCAGTACTTC,CASSLDVDEQYF
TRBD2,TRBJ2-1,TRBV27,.,TGTGCCAGCAGTTTCGGGACTAGCTCCTACAATGAGCAGTTCTTC,CASSFGTSSYNEQFF
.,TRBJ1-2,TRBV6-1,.,TGTGCCAGCAGTCGGGAGTTATATGGCTACACCTTC,CASSRELYGYTF
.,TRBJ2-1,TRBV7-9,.,TGTGCCAGCAGCCGGTCCCGGGCCAATGAGCAGTTCTTC,CASSRSRANEQFF
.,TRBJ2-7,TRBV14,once,TGTGCCAGCAGCCAAGTCATGACTAGGCGGTACGAGCAGTACTTC,CASSQVMTRRYEQYF
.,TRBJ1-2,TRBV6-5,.,TGTGCCAGCAGTTACTCGCCGGAGAGTTCTTATGGCTACACCTTC,CASSYSPESSYGYTF
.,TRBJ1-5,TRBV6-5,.,TGTGCCAGCAGATCCACTCCCGGGGAGCCCCAGCATTTT,CASRSTPGEPQHF